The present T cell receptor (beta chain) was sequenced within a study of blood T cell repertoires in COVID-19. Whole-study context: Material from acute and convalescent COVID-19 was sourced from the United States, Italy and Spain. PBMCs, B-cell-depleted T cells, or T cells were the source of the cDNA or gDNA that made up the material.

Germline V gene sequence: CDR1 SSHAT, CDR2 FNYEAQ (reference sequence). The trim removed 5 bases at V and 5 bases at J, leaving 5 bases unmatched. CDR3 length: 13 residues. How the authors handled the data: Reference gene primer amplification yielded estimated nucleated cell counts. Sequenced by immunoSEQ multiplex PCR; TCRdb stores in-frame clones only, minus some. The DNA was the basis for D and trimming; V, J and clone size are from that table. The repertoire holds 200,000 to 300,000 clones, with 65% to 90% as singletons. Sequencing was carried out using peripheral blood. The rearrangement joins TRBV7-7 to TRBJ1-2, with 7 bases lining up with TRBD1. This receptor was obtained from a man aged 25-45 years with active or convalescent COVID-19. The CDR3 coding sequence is TGTGCCAGCAGCCAGGACAGGTCTTATGGCTACACCTTC. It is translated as CASSQDRSYGYTF. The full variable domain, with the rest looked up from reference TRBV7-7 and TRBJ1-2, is GAGVSQSPRYKVTKRGQDVTLRCDPISSHATLYWYQQALGQGPEFLTYFNYEAQPDKSGLPSDRFSAERPEGSISTLTIQRTEQRDSAMYRCASSQDRSYGYTFGSGTRLTVV.